This TCR beta chain was observed in a study of CD4 T cells in relation to SARS-CoV-2 and coronaviruses. The overall study: The negative reference was HIV-1 Nef peptide pool or peptide-free culture.

Germline CDR1 and CDR2: MNHEY and SVGEGT. Trimming shortened V by 2 bases and J by 5 bases, and 12 bases separated the two germline ends. CDR3 length equals 14 residues. Concerning this clone: The antigen is undetermined.

The assay was immunoSEQ multiplex PCR, and TCRdb's table has in-frame clones only and misses some. The sample carries some 29,000 clones, 78% recorded once. CD4+ T cells from unexposed donors were obtained before the COVID-19 pandemic (2011-2018). After roughly ten days of culture, CD4+ T cells were isolated. Unexposed-donor CD4+ T cells were probed with SARS-CoV-2 S/N and four cold-coronavirus spikes, cells permitting. The sample was CD4+ T cells from PBMCs, cultured in vitro. The rearrangement links TRBV6-2 or TRBV6-3 to TRBJ2-5; D unresolved. The clonotype comes from a human donor in good health. The chain's CDR3 is CASSYTQDGETQYF. CDR3 nucleotide sequence: TGTGCCAGCAGTTACACCCAGGACGGCGAGACCCAGTACTTC.